These T cell receptor beta chains were read from a single sample in a study of blood T cell repertoires in COVID-19. Profiling relied on immunoSEQ multiplex PCR, and the TCRdb table lists in-frame clones only, not all of them. The sample lists about 93,000 clones, less than 90% occurring once. The sample taken for sequencing was peripheral blood. These receptors were taken from a woman aged 80 or over with acute or convalescent COVID-19. Both conserved end residues are part of each CDR3. Each record gives: D gene, clone size, V gene, J gene, CDR3 DNA, CDR3 protein. The D gene is left open where the match is weak. Clone size, where shown, is once, few, many, or a class for clones that have expanded.

>TRBD2|.|TRBV4-1|TRBJ2-7
TGCGCCAGCAGCCATCTCGGACTAGCGGGGGGCCAAAGCTCCTACGAGCAGTACTTC
CASSHLGLAGGQSSYEQYF
>TRBD1|.|TRBV27|TRBJ1-1
TGTGCCAGCACCCCCCGGACAGGGCAAACTGAAGCTTTCTTT
CASTPRTGQTEAFF
>TRBD2|.|TRBV27|TRBJ2-7
TGTGCCAGCAGCCGGGGGGGCAGGACCTACGAGCAGTACTTC
CASSRGGRTYEQYF
>TRBD1|.|TRBV11-2|TRBJ1-4
TGTGCCAGCAGCTTAGATCTGGGGCAGGGGGCAGAAAAACTGTTTTTT
CASSLDLGQGAEKLFF
>.|.|TRBV28|TRBJ1-5
TGTGCCAGCAGTTTATTTCTTGCCCGGGGTGGGAATCAGCCCCAGCATTTT
CASSLFLARGGNQPQHF
>TRBD2|.|TRBV4-1|TRBJ2-7
TGCGCCAGCAGGGGGCTAGCGGGGCAAGAGCAGTACTTC
CASRGLAGQEQYF
>TRBD2|.|TRBV9|TRBJ2-7
TGTGCCAGCAGCGCCGGGACTAGTCCATACGAGCAGTACTTC
CASSAGTSPYEQYF
>TRBD1|.|TRBV19|TRBJ2-7
TGTGCCAGTAGTGGACTCCACAGGGGAGCCTACGAGCAGTACTTC
CASSGLHRGAYEQYF
>.|once|TRBV5-4|TRBJ1-2
TGTGCCAGCAGCCCAGACAAAGTCGGCTACACCTTC
CASSPDKVGYTF
>TRBD1|.|TRBV20-1|TRBJ1-6
TGCAGTGCTAGTGTATCGACGGGACAGCGTAATTCACCCCTCCACTTT
CSASVSTGQRNSPLHF
>.|.|TRBV6-6|TRBJ1-4
TGTGCCAGCAGTCCTCGAGACAGGAGCCATGAAAAACTGTTTTTT
CASSPRDRSHEKLFF
>.|.|TRBV7-9|TRBJ2-7
TGTGCCAGCAGCTTAGCGGGGAGGACGGGAACCTACGAGCAGTACTTC
CASSLAGRTGTYEQYF
>.|.|TRBV7-9|TRBJ2-1
TGTGCCAGCAGCAGAAGCGGTCTGAGCTCCTACAATGAGCAGTTCTTC
CASSRSGLSSYNEQFF